These 17 T cell receptor beta chains originate from one sample sequenced in a study of T cell repertoires in cytomegalovirus infection. TCRdb analysed the reads with MiXCR anew, one entry per CDR3 protein. The sample consists of fewer than 950,000 distinct CDR3 sequences, approximately 29% of them appearing once. Their antigens are not known. Here the sequenced sample was cultured CD8+ T cells from PBMCs, taken from culture after CMV antigen stimulation. All receptors come from a human donor in good health (CMV status not recorded). Some clones in this sample may be carry-over from other donors' samples.

This clonotype was recorded a few times. The chain couples TRBV7-9 to TRBJ2-5, with a weak D call TRBD1 (6 bases). CDR3 length: 13 amino acids. V was pared by 5 bases and J by 2 bases, with 9 bases between. Germline V gives CDR1 SEHNR, CDR2 FQNEAQ (reference sequence). DNA for the CDR3: TGTGCCAGCAGCGGGACACTACAAGAGACCCAGTACTTC. Its translation: CASSGTLQETQYF.

The chain has TRBV4-1 and TRBJ1-5; no clear D gene. The germline CDR1 and CDR2 sequences are MGHRA and YSYEKL. The CDR3 runs to 13 residues. V lost 2 bases and J 4 bases, leaving 6 bases between the germline ends. DNA of the CDR3: TGCGCCAGCAGCCAATATATGAATCAGCCCCAGCATTTT. Translating it yields CASSQYMNQPQHF.

V is TRBV4-1 and J is TRBJ2-2, with unresolved D. Trimming cost V 0 bases and J 0 bases, with 11 bases left between them. The length of the CDR3 is 17 residues. Per germline, CDR1 MGHRA and CDR2 YSYEKL. CDR3 sequence: CASSQDRYPPNTGELFF. CDR3 DNA sequence: TGCGCCAGCAGCCAAGATCGGTACCCGCCGAACACCGGGGAGCTGTTTTTT.

This clonotype has a handful of counts. This sequence joins TRBV28 and TRBJ2-5, with D perhaps TRBD1 (5 bases). The ends were cut back, 1 base at V and 0 bases at J, with 9 bases in the middle. CDR3 size: 15 residues. Per germline, CDR1 MDHEN and CDR2 SYDVKM. Here the CDR3 reads CASSLFGQHQETQYF. For the CDR3, the DNA is TGTGCCAGCAGTTTATTCGGACAACACCAAGAGACCCAGTACTTC.

Here the CDR3 DNA reads TGTGCCAGCAGTTTAAAAAAGCGGGGAATCTCCTACGAGCAGTACGTC. Translated, it gives CASSLKKRGISYEQYV. The chain recombines TRBV28 with TRBJ2-7; TRBD2 agrees at 7 bases. CDR3 size: 16 residues. With 2 bases clipped from V and 0 bases from J, the junction kept 7 bases outside the gene matches. Germline V gives CDR1 MDHEN, CDR2 SYDVKM.

J is TRBJ2-2 and V is TRBV18; D may match TRBD1 or TRBD2 (5 bases each). Germline CDR1 KGHSH, CDR2 LQKENI. Deletions cut 1 base from V and 6 bases from J, with 12 bases between. The CDR3 totals 15 residues. The CDR3 sequence is CASSPQGPQPGELFF. Here the CDR3 DNA reads TGTGCCAGCTCACCACAGGGACCCCAACCCGGGGAGCTGTTTTTT.

The V and J genes are TRBV7-9 and TRBJ1-1; D not resolved. Germline assignment: CDR1 SEHNR and CDR2 FQNEAQ (reference sequence). Trimming shortened V by 1 base and J by 4 bases, and 13 bases separated the two germline ends. The CDR3 length is 15 residues. Here the CDR3 reads CASSLGPGPGTEAFF. CDR3 coding DNA: TGTGCCAGCAGCTTAGGGCCGGGCCCCGGCACTGAAGCTTTCTTT.

This CDR3 reads CSFWTGVYGYTF. Here the CDR3 DNA reads TGCAGCTTTTGGACAGGGGTTTATGGCTACACCTTC. The V call is TRBV29-1, the J call TRBJ1-2; 9 bases map to TRBD1. The CDR3 has 12 amino acids. Germline CDR1 and CDR2: SQVTM and ANQGSEA. After removal of 8 bases from V and 5 bases from J, the junction contained 6 bases not matched to a gene.

The V call is TRBV12-3 or TRBV12-4, the J call TRBJ2-2; 14 positions agree with TRBD2. V trimming: 4 bases; J trimming: 5 bases; junction bases outside the gene matches: 9. The CDR3 contains 18 residues. In DNA, the CDR3 is TGTGCCAGCAGTTCCCCGGGACTAGCGGGGGCCTTTACCGGGGAGCTGTTTTTT. Translating it yields CASSSPGLAGAFTGELFF.

This clonotype was seen repeatedly, ten times or more. V and J are TRBV7-8 and TRBJ2-5; 12 nucleotides agree with TRBD1. The germline gives CDR1 SGHVS, CDR2 FQNEAQ. The trim removed 3 bases at V and 4 bases at J, leaving 15 bases unmatched. The CDR3 has 19 residues. The CDR3 here is CASSFPGIVGTGGRETQYF. In DNA form, the CDR3 reads TGTGCCAGCAGCTTTCCCGGGATTGTGGGGACAGGGGGCCGAGAGACCCAGTACTTC.

The chain employs TRBV7-9 and TRBJ1-2; 7 bases are a match to TRBD1. The CDR3 totals 13 residues. CDR1 and CDR2 from the germline V gene are SEHNR and FQNEAQ (reference sequence). The ends lost 5 bases at V and 8 bases at J; junction bases unmatched: 8. For the CDR3, the DNA is TGTGCCAGCAGCCAGGGAGGGGGCGTCGGCTACACCTTC. Its translation: CASSQGGGVGYTF.

This clonotype was observed at least ten times. This chain connects TRBV7-2 to TRBJ2-7; D possibly corresponds to TRBD2 (5 bases). V gave up 2 bases and J gave up 3 bases, with 8 bases separating them. CDR1 is SGHTA, CDR2 FQGNSA, per germline. The CDR3 contains 13 residues. The chain's CDR3 is CASSLNEGYEQYV. In DNA form, the CDR3 reads TGTGCCAGCAGCTTAAATGAGGGCTACGAGCAGTACGTC.

This rearrangement joins TRBV9 to TRBJ2-5; D gene unclear. Trimming removed 0 bases from V and 2 bases from J, with 11 bases in between. Germline V gives CDR1 SGDLS, CDR2 YYNGEE. This CDR3 is 15 amino acids long. This chain's CDR3 is CASSVAASGQETQYF. CDR3 DNA sequence: TGTGCCAGCAGCGTAGCTGCATCCGGACAAGAGACCCAGTACTTC.

On this clonotype: An end of the junction does not agree with germline; a read error may underlie this. V gene TRBV10-3 combines with J gene TRBJ2-3; D is possibly TRBD1 (5 bases). The CDR3 covers 14 residues. From germline, CDR1 is ENHRY and CDR2 SYGVKD. Here the CDR3 reads CTIWGSRGTDTQYF. The CDR3 nucleotides read TGTACCATCTGGGGATCCAGGGGCACAGATACGCAGTATTTT.

This clonotype was detected a few times. The chain is built from TRBV10-2 and TRBJ1-4, with D possibly TRBD1 on 6 matching bases. Trimming removed 6 bases at V and 5 bases at J, with 10 bases between. Per germline, CDR1 WSHSY and CDR2 SAAADI. The CDR3 sequence is 13 residues long. The CDR3 spells CASSRTVNEKLFF. The CDR3 DNA sequence: TGCGCCAGCAGCCGGACAGTAAATGAAAAACTGTTTTTT.

This clonotype was counted once. One end of the junction is discordant with germline, which a read error may explain. The chain carries TRBV7-3 and TRBJ1-1; no firm D call. The CDR3 is 17 amino acids. CDR1 is SGHTA and CDR2 is FQGTGA in the germline V gene. Here the CDR3 DNA reads TGTGCCAACAGCTTCGGGCAGGACTCCTACCTGAACACTGAAGCTTTCTTT. The encoded protein is CANSFGQDSYLNTEAFF.

This clonotype came up a few times. CDR3: CASSGSGYSSYNEQFF. The DNA of the CDR3 is TGTGCCAGCAGTGGAAGTGGATACAGCTCCTACAATGAGCAGTTCTTC. This sequence joins TRBV6-4 and TRBJ2-1; D ambiguous. Trimming removed 4 bases at V and 0 bases at J, with 13 bases between. Germline values: CDR1 MRHNA, CDR2 SNTAGT. The CDR3 has 16 amino acids.